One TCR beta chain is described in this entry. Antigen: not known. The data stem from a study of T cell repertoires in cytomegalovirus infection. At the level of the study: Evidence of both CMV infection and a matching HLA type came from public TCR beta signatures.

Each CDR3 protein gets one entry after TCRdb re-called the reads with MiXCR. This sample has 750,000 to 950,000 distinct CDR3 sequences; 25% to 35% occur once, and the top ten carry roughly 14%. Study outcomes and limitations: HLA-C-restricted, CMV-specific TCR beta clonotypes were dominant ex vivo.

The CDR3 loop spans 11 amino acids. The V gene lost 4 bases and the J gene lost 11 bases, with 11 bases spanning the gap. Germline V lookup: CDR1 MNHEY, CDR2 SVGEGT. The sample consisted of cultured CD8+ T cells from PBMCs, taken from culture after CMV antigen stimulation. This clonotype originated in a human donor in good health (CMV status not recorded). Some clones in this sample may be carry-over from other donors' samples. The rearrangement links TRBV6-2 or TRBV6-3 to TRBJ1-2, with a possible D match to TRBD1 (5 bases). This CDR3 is CASSSSGAYTF. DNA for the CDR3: TGTGCCAGCAGTTCTTCTGGGGCGTACACCTTC.